One sample yielded the 20 T cell receptor beta chains listed below, sequenced in a study of vaccination effects on CD4 cells after COVID-19. Cells that had been cultured for roughly 9 days were the source of isolated CD4+ T cells. Two-dose BNT162b2 or mRNA-1273 vaccination was given to participants. Antigen specificity for these receptors is unknown. Some clones are missing from TCRdb's copy, which holds only in-frame ones; the method was immunoSEQ multiplex PCR. The data show 25,000 to 35,000 clones, about 67% seen once. This sample comprised CD4+ T cells from PBMCs cultured without peptide, obtained after COVID-19 vaccination. These receptors all stem from a human donor who received a COVID-19 vaccine.

This clone was found once. The chain carries TRBV5-6 and TRBJ2-1; D might be TRBD1 or TRBD2, each matching 6 bases. Trimming cost V 6 bases and J 8 bases, with 18 bases left between them. Germline V gene lookup returns CDR1 SGHDT and CDR2 YYEEEE. The length of the CDR3 is 14 residues. The CDR3 spells CASTLMGGGDEQFF. The CDR3 DNA sequence: TGTGCCAGCACCCTTATGGGGGGCGGGGATGAGCAGTTCTTC.

V and J are TRBV6-5 and TRBJ2-2; no definite D call. The CDR3 extends over 15 amino acids. CDR1 and CDR2 from the germline V gene are MNHEY and SVGAGI. V gave up 2 bases and J gave up 4 bases, with 11 bases separating them. The CDR3 coding sequence is TGTGCCAGCAGTTACGGTCCACAACTCACCGGGGAGCTGTTTTTT. Protein: CASSYGPQLTGELFF.

The V call is TRBV2, the J call TRBJ2-3; D remains unclear. V lost 7 bases and J 3 bases, leaving 14 bases between the germline ends. This CDR3 is 14 amino acids long. The germline CDR1 and CDR2 sequences are SNHLY and FYNNEI. This CDR3 is CASKVFESTDTQYF. Written as DNA, the CDR3 is TGTGCCAGCAAGGTATTTGAGAGTACAGATACGCAGTATTTT.

The chain has TRBV5-5 and TRBJ2-1; tentatively, D is TRBD1 or TRBD2 (5 bases each). V gave up 0 bases and J gave up 10 bases, with 11 bases separating them. From germline, CDR1 is SGHKS and CDR2 YYEKEE (reference sequence). The CDR3 sequence is 13 residues long. CDR3 sequence reads: CASSLGGADEQFF. The CDR3 DNA reads TGTGCCAGCAGCTTGGGAGGGGCAGACGAGCAGTTCTTC.

The chain uses TRBV29-1 and TRBJ2-7, with D maybe TRBD2 (5 bases). This CDR3 is built from 14 residues. The ends were cut back, 7 bases at V and 4 bases at J, with 20 bases in the middle. In germline, CDR1 is SQVTM, CDR2 ANQGSEA. Here the CDR3 DNA reads TGCAGCGCGAGGGCTAGTCCCCCATCGTACGAGCAGTACTTC. Its translation: CSARASPPSYEQYF.

The chain combines TRBV6-2 or TRBV6-3 with TRBJ2-5; 14 bases line up with TRBD2. CDR3 length equals 18 residues. V lost 0 bases to trimming and J lost 3 bases; unmatched junction nucleotides: 6. CDR1 MNHEY and CDR2 SVGEGT come from the germline V gene. The CDR3 reads CASSYSVGLAGGKETQYF. DNA of the CDR3: TGTGCCAGCAGTTACTCGGTCGGACTAGCGGGGGGTAAAGAGACCCAGTACTTC.

The V call is TRBV3-1 (or the pseudogene TRBV3-2), the J call TRBJ2-7; 9 nucleotides line up with TRBD1. Per germline, CDR1 LGHDT and CDR2 YNNKEL (reference sequence). The junction had 12 bases not matched to a gene; V was cut back by 4 bases and J by 8 bases. This CDR3 region has 15 residues. The CDR3 loop is CASSPNPGQGVQQYF. CDR3 coding DNA: TGTGCCAGCAGCCCGAATCCGGGACAGGGAGTACAGCAGTACTTC.

The CDR3 DNA reads as TGTGCCAGCAGCGTAGCGACTGGCACAGATACGCAGTATTTT. Translating gives CASSVATGTDTQYF. This chain links TRBV9 with TRBJ2-3; D not resolved. V was clipped by 0 bases and J by 1 base, with 6 bases between them. Germline CDR1 and CDR2: SGDLS and YYNGEE. The CDR3 has 14 amino acids.

This chain uses TRBV15 with TRBJ1-5; D is possibly TRBD1 (5 bases). V was cut by 1 base and J by 2 bases, with 15 bases left in between. Per germline, CDR1 LNHNV and CDR2 YYDKDF (reference sequence). The CDR3 has 17 residues. Here the CDR3 reads CATSRVSGGFGNQPQHF. The CDR3 DNA reads as TGTGCCACCAGCAGAGTGAGCGGGGGTTTCGGCAATCAGCCCCAGCATTTT.

The CDR3 region has the DNA TGCGCCAGCAGCTTAACTAGGGACAGTGAGCAGTTCTTC. Translation: CASSLTRDSEQFF. J is TRBJ2-1 and V is TRBV5-1, with 7 positions matching TRBD1. This CDR3 is 13 amino acids long. Germline V gene sequence: CDR1 SGHRS, CDR2 YFSETQ. After removal of 2 bases from V and 9 bases from J, the junction contained 5 bases not matched to a gene. Filled out from reference TRBV5-1 and TRBJ2-1, the complete variable domain reads KAGVTQTPRYLIKTRGQQVTLSCSPISGHRSVSWYQQTPGQGLQFLFEYFSETQRNKGNFPGRFSGRQFSNSRSEMNVSTLELGDSALYLCASSLTRDSEQFFGPGTRLTVL.

This chain links TRBV6-5 with TRBJ2-5; 9 positions agree with TRBD2. With V trimmed by 6 bases and J by 4 bases, 9 bases remained unmatched. Germline loops: CDR1 MNHEY, CDR2 SVGAGI. The CDR3 is made up of 15 amino acids. The CDR3 sequence is CASRTSGFGGETQYF. DNA of the CDR3: TGTGCCAGCAGAACTAGCGGGTTTGGGGGAGAGACCCAGTACTTC.

This clone came up a few times. CDR3 sequence reads: CASRRGLAGSPYEQYF. The DNA of the CDR3 is TGTGCCAGCAGGCGTGGACTAGCGGGAAGCCCTTACGAGCAGTACTTC. V gene TRBV28 combines with J gene TRBJ2-7; 12 bases match TRBD2. Germline loops: CDR1 MDHEN, CDR2 SYDVKM. J gave up 4 bases and V 6 bases, and 10 bases lay outside the gene matches. CDR3 length: 16 residues.

The chain carries TRBV5-1 and TRBJ2-7; 11 positions agree with TRBD2. The V segment lost 0 bases and the J segment 5 bases; nucleotides outside the gene matches: 4. CDR3 size: 15 residues. The germline V gene encodes CDR1 SGHRS and CDR2 YFSETQ. The CDR3 reads CASSLDIAGGNEQYF. CDR3 DNA sequence: TGCGCCAGCAGCTTGGACATAGCGGGAGGGAACGAGCAGTACTTC.

The chain recombines TRBV28 with TRBJ2-2; D remains unclear. CDR3 length: 16 residues. Germline V lookup: CDR1 MDHEN, CDR2 SYDVKM. Deletions cut 2 bases from V and 0 bases from J, with 10 bases between. Written as DNA, the CDR3 is TGTGCCAGCAGTTTAAGCCCCAATACGAACACCGGGGAGCTGTTTTTT. The encoded protein is CASSLSPNTNTGELFF.

This rearrangement joins TRBV5-1 to TRBJ1-1; D gene ambiguous. Germline assignment: CDR1 SGHRS and CDR2 YFSETQ. This CDR3 is built from 14 residues. V lost 0 bases, J lost 2 bases, and 8 bases lay in between. The CDR3 DNA reads TGCGCCAGCAGCTTGGACGGTTTTAACACTGAAGCTTTCTTT. Translated: CASSLDGFNTEAFF. The complete variable domain, with remaining parts taken from reference TRBV5-1 and TRBJ1-1, reads KAGVTQTPRYLIKTRGQQVTLSCSPISGHRSVSWYQQTPGQGLQFLFEYFSETQRNKGNFPGRFSGRQFSNSRSEMNVSTLELGDSALYLCASSLDGFNTEAFFGQGTRLTVV.

The rearrangement uses TRBV6-4 and TRBJ1-1; 7 nucleotides agree with TRBD1. Germline CDR1 is MRHNA and CDR2 is SNTAGT. The CDR3 sequence is 13 residues long. V shed 8 bases, J shed 4 bases, and the junction held 7 bases outside the gene matches. This chain's CDR3 is CASARQGGTEAFF. The CDR3 DNA follows: TGTGCCAGCGCCCGACAGGGCGGCACTGAAGCTTTCTTT.

The chain has TRBV6-2 or TRBV6-3 and TRBJ2-1; D possibly corresponds to TRBD2 (7 bases). The CDR3 consists of 15 residues. V gave up 2 bases and J gave up 4 bases, with 12 bases separating them. In germline, CDR1 is MNHEY, CDR2 SVGEGT. CDR3 sequence reads: CASSYRGALYNEQFF. In nucleotides, the CDR3 is TGTGCCAGCAGTTACCGGGGGGCCCTATACAATGAGCAGTTCTTC.

The V gene is TRBV5-6, the J gene TRBJ1-3; TRBD1 might be the D (5 bases). This CDR3 spans 15 amino acids. Trimming shortened V by 0 bases and J by 0 bases, and 7 bases separated the two germline ends. CDR1 SGHDT and CDR2 YYEEEE come from the germline V gene. In DNA form, the CDR3 reads TGTGCCAGCAGCTTGGCCAGGGTCTCTGGAAACACCATATATTTT. It encodes CASSLARVSGNTIYF.

This clone came up a few times. This chain links TRBV7-9 with TRBJ1-5; tentative D call: TRBD1 (6 bases). Germline V gene data show CDR1 as SEHNR and CDR2 as FQNEAQ (reference sequence). The CDR3 extends over 14 amino acids. Trimming removed 3 bases at V and 4 bases at J, with 10 bases between. CDR3 nucleotides: TGTGCCAGCAGCTTGGACAGCTCTAATCAGCCCCAGCATTTT. Translated: CASSLDSSNQPQHF.

The chain combines TRBV19 with TRBJ1-5; no firm D call. CDR1 is LNHDA and CDR2 is SQIVND in the germline V gene (reference sequence). Trimming left V 6 bases short and J 1 base short, with 13 bases between. The CDR3 runs 15 residues. The CDR3 sequence: CASRTMGSSNQPQHF. Here the CDR3 DNA reads TGTGCCAGTAGGACAATGGGCAGCAGCAATCAGCCCCAGCATTTT.